This T cell receptor beta chain derives from a study of cytomegalovirus exposure and HLA in healthy donors. On the study more broadly: The Caucasian-associated ancestry cluster held 65% to 90% of around 380 genotyped donors.

The study's findings and limits: Within an earlier analysis, most TCR beta V segments proved productive either about 87% or about 30% of the time. According to reports, the classifier identified cytomegalovirus status with high specificity and sensitivity.

The PCR had 60 Vbeta and 13 Jbeta primers. Method: immunoSEQ multiplex PCR; TCRdb's copy keeps in-frame clones and lacks some. The sample contains 85,000 to 130,000 clones, around 80% of which appear only once. The CDR3 contains 17 residues. Germline values: CDR1 SGHRS, CDR2 YFSETQ. The ends were cut back, 2 bases at V and 5 bases at J, with 19 bases in the middle. Comment on this clone: Antigen: not known.

The TCR comes from a man in his 60s in good health and CMV-seronegative. The rearrangement uses TRBV5-1 and TRBJ2-2, with D possibly being TRBD2 (6 bases). Sequenced material: PBMCs. This CDR3 reads CASSLHTQVGGTGELFF. For the CDR3, the DNA is TGCGCCAGCAGCTTACACACCCAGGTCGGGGGAACCGGGGAGCTGTTTTTT.